A selection of T cell receptor beta chains follows, all from one sample in a study of beta chain features in type 1 diabetes. Measured with immunoSEQ multiplex PCR; TCRdb has only the in-frame clones, and not every one. The repertoire holds hundreds of thousands of clones, with approximately 31% as singletons. Source material: naive CD4+ T cells from blood. The receptors originated from a man between 18 and 35 years old in good health. The CDR3 runs from the conserved cysteine through the conserved F or W. D genes are given only for firm matches. Where a row states a size, it is once, few, many or the class of an expanded clone; other rows omit it.

v_call	d_call	clone_size	j_call	cdr3_aa	cdr3_nt
TRBV30	.	once	TRBJ1-5	CAWSVQGQLNQPQHF	TGTGCCTGGAGTGTACAGGGTCAGCTCAATCAGCCCCAGCATTTT
TRBV7-9	TRBD1	.	TRBJ2-7	CASRDDRGNYEQYF	TGTGCCAGCAGGGACGACAGGGGAAACTACGAGCAGTACTTC
TRBV21-1	.	few	TRBJ2-3	CASSKDGQGAFTDTQYF	TGTGCCAGCAGCAAAGACGGACAGGGGGCTTTCACAGATACGCAGTATTTT
TRBV30	TRBD1	few	TRBJ1-3	CAWSVPSRGRVGNTIYF	TGTGCCTGGAGTGTACCGAGCAGGGGGCGCGTCGGAAACACCATATATTTT
TRBV30	.	few	TRBJ1-4	CAWSEMVTLNEKLFF	TGTGCCTGGAGTGAAATGGTGACACTTAATGAAAAACTGTTTTTT
TRBV5-6	TRBD1	few	TRBJ2-3	CASSGTGSDTQYF	TGTGCCAGCAGTGGGACAGGGTCAGATACGCAGTATTTT
TRBV30	.	few	TRBJ2-2	CAWSHQGRLVGELFF	TGTGCCTGGAGTCACCAGGGGAGGCTCGTGGGGGAGCTGTTTTTT
TRBV18	TRBD2	.	TRBJ2-1	CASSESTSGVYNEQFF	TGTGCCAGCTCTGAGTCGACTAGCGGGGTTTACAATGAGCAGTTCTTC
TRBV30	.	.	TRBJ2-2	CAWTEGGYSGELFF	TGTGCCTGGACCGAGGGGGGATATTCCGGGGAGCTGTTTTTT
TRBV29-1	TRBD1	few	TRBJ1-1	CSALSDRANTEAFF	TGCAGCGCCCTATCTGACAGGGCGAACACTGAAGCTTTCTTT
TRBV29-1	TRBD2	.	TRBJ2-7	CSVVGSGSYEQYF	TGCAGCGTTGTGGGTAGCGGGAGTTACGAGCAGTACTTC
TRBV30	.	.	TRBJ1-5	CAWSRGAAQPQHF	TGTGCCTGGAGTCGGGGGGCCGCTCAGCCCCAGCATTTT
TRBV28	TRBD2	.	TRBJ2-7	CASSPGLAGGYEQYF	TGTGCCAGCAGTCCGGGACTAGCGGGAGGCTACGAGCAGTACTTC
TRBV29-1	TRBD1	.	TRBJ1-2	CSVYRGQDGYTF	TGCAGCGTCTACAGGGGGCAAGATGGCTACACCTTC
TRBV15	.	.	TRBJ2-3	CATSRDPPGVGTDTQYF	TGTGCCACCAGCAGAGATCCCCCGGGAGTGGGCACAGATACGCAGTATTTT
TRBV2	TRBD1	few	TRBJ1-5	CASSDRTGGNQPQHF	TGTGCCAGCAGTGATAGGACAGGGGGAAATCAGCCCCAGCATTTT
TRBV30	.	few	TRBJ2-5	CAWNSNWGGKETQYF	TGTGCCTGGAACAGCAATTGGGGTGGGAAAGAGACCCAGTACTTC
TRBV29-1	TRBD2	few	TRBJ2-1	CSVETSGSNDEQFF	TGCAGCGTTGAGACTAGCGGGAGTAACGATGAGCAGTTCTTC
TRBV7-3	.	.	TRBJ2-3	CASSPGYRGAFQDTQYF	TGTGCCAGCAGCCCCGGATATAGGGGGGCATTTCAAGATACGCAGTATTTT
TRBV7-9	.	.	TRBJ2-7	CASSFRLGRESYEQYF	TGTGCCAGCAGCTTTCGCCTTGGACGGGAGTCCTACGAGCAGTACTTC
TRBV2	.	.	TRBJ2-4	CASSDSGQPQYF	TGTGCCAGCAGTGATTCGGGGCAGCCTCAGTACTTC
TRBV15	.	few	TRBJ2-1	CATSREGDSHEQFF	TGTGCCACCAGCAGAGAGGGGGACTCCCATGAGCAGTTCTTC
TRBV2	TRBD2	.	TRBJ2-3	CASSEETGGLLTDTQYF	TGTGCCAGCAGTGAAGAGACGGGGGGACTACTCACAGATACGCAGTATTTT
TRBV29-1	TRBD2	.	TRBJ2-3	CSVAGALPSTDTQYF	TGCAGCGTAGCGGGGGCCCTCCCTAGCACAGATACGCAGTATTTT
TRBV10-3	.	few	TRBJ2-3	CAIRQGGTDTQYF	TGTGCCATCAGACAGGGAGGGACAGATACGCAGTATTTT
TRBV7-2	.	.	TRBJ2-7	CASSPLIVGEQYF	TGTGCCAGCAGCCCCTTAATCGTGGGCGAGCAGTACTTC
TRBV25-1	.	.	TRBJ2-7	CASWSNYEQYF	TGTGCCAGCTGGTCTAATTACGAGCAGTACTTC
TRBV5-1	TRBD2	.	TRBJ2-7	CASSLYGRAVEQYF	TGCGCCAGCAGCTTGTACGGGAGGGCCGTCGAGCAGTACTTC
TRBV9	.	few	TRBJ2-5	CASSRGGTEETQYF	TGTGCCAGCAGCCGTGGGGGGACGGAAGAGACCCAGTACTTC
TRBV28	TRBD2	few	TRBJ2-5	CASSRTSGRAWETQYF	TGTGCCAGCAGTCGGACTAGCGGGAGGGCCTGGGAGACCCAGTACTTC
TRBV6-5	.	.	TRBJ2-1	CASSYRGFDEQFF	TGTGCCAGCAGTTACAGGGGATTTGATGAGCAGTTCTTC
TRBV4-2	.	few	TRBJ1-3	CASSQGGAEGNTIYF	TGTGCCAGCAGCCAAGGAGGGGCGGAAGGAAACACCATATATTTT
TRBV7-2	.	.	TRBJ2-1	CASSLERLAYNEQFF	TGTGCCAGCAGCTTAGAGCGGCTAGCCTACAATGAGCAGTTCTTC
TRBV4-2	.	few	TRBJ2-1	CASSQVTGEQFF	TGTGCCAGCAGCCAAGTGACGGGTGAGCAGTTCTTC
TRBV29-1	TRBD1	few	TRBJ2-7	CSGLLQGARMGWGYEQYF	TGCAGCGGCCTATTACAGGGGGCGCGAATGGGTTGGGGCTACGAGCAGTACTTC
TRBV7-2	TRBD1	.	TRBJ1-2	CASSLGPGGNYGYTF	TGTGCCAGCAGCTTAGGCCCAGGGGGCAATTATGGCTACACCTTC
TRBV30	.	.	TRBJ1-5	CAWSGTGNGQPQHF	TGTGCCTGGAGTGGAACAGGGAACGGACAGCCCCAGCATTTT
TRBV5-4	.	few	TRBJ2-1	CASSLKYSYNEQFF	TGTGCCAGCAGCTTAAAGTACTCCTACAATGAGCAGTTCTTC
TRBV14	.	.	TRBJ2-4	CASSQVGGLGKNIQYF	TGTGCCAGCAGCCAAGTTGGGGGGCTTGGCAAAAACATTCAGTACTTC
TRBV7-2	.	.	TRBJ2-5	CASSLDGVVTQYF	TGTGCCAGCAGCTTAGATGGGGTTGTGACCCAGTACTTC
TRBV7-8	TRBD2	.	TRBJ2-5	CASAGTSGVQETQYF	TGTGCCAGCGCAGGGACTAGCGGGGTCCAAGAGACCCAGTACTTC
TRBV30	.	.	TRBJ1-3	CAWSVRGSGNTIYF	TGTGCCTGGAGTGTAAGGGGTTCTGGAAACACCATATATTTT
TRBV30	.	few	TRBJ1-1	CAWSVQENTEAFF	TGTGCCTGGAGTGTACAGGAAAACACTGAAGCTTTCTTT
TRBV10-3	.	.	TRBJ1-1	CAIASQSPVTEAFF	TGTGCCATCGCCTCTCAGTCTCCCGTAACTGAAGCTTTCTTT
TRBV27	.	.	TRBJ1-3	CASVSSVENTIYF	TGTGCCAGCGTGAGTTCGGTCGAAAACACCATATATTTT
TRBV5-1	.	.	TRBJ2-2	CASSLPGNTGELFF	TGCGCCAGCAGCTTGCCCGGGAACACCGGGGAGCTGTTTTTT
TRBV9	TRBD1	few	TRBJ2-7	CASSVGQGFYEQYF	TGTGCCAGCAGCGTAGGACAGGGCTTCTACGAGCAGTACTTC
TRBV7-2	.	.	TRBJ2-5	CASSLAGTQGTQYF	TGTGCCAGCAGCTTAGCCGGAACCCAGGGGACCCAGTACTTC
TRBV2	.	.	TRBJ1-2	CASSDQGIDTF	TGTGCCAGCAGTGATCAGGGGATCGACACCTTC
TRBV7-9	TRBD2	.	TRBJ2-1	CASSRPAGGQGNEQFF	TGTGCCAGCAGCCGCCCGGCGGGAGGGCAGGGCAATGAGCAGTTCTTC